Detailed here is one TCR beta chain. What it binds is unknown. The CDR3 is 15 amino acids. The germline V gene encodes CDR1 LNHDA and CDR2 SQIVND (reference sequence). V lost 10 bases to trimming and J lost 0 bases; unmatched junction nucleotides: 11. This entry comes from a study of OX40 agonist ivuxolimab in advanced cancers. Study-wide background: Those enrolled were 80% to 85% male, with a mean age of roughly 62 years and ages from about 20 to 85. Enrollees could have had prior anti-PD-1, anti-PD-L1 or anti-CTLA-4 therapy, which about 40% had received. General study findings and limits: On average, CD8+ T cells had more expanded clones than CD4+.

Sequenced by immunoSEQ multiplex PCR; TCRdb stores in-frame clones only, minus some. Of approximately 55,000 clones listed, approximately 86% are singletons. The sample consisted of CD4+ or CD8+ T cells sorted from blood, taken in a trial of the OX40 agonist ivuxolimab. This chain links TRBV19 with TRBJ2-7; 8 nucleotides align to TRBD1. The TCR comes from an adult with an advanced solid tumor such as melanoma, head and neck, liver or kidney cancer. The CDR3 DNA follows: TGTGCCACTAAGAGGGACAGGTCACTCTCCTACGAGCAGTACTTC. Translated, it gives CATKRDRSLSYEQYF.